This T cell receptor (beta chain) was obtained from a study of blood T cell repertoires in COVID-19. Overall study: Specimens from acute and convalescent COVID-19 originated in the United States, Italy and Spain.

In the original processing: Reference gene primer amplification gave estimated nucleated cell counts. The repertoire was sequenced with immunoSEQ multiplex PCR; TCRdb's copy has only in-frame clones and lacks some. V and J calls and clone size are those listed in that table; D and trimming were worked out from the DNA. This sample yields a few hundred thousand clones, of which about nine tenths are seen a single time; roughly 4.5% belongs to the top ten. From germline, CDR1 is MNHNS and CDR2 SASEGT. The ends were cut back, 1 base at V and 3 bases at J, with 15 bases in the middle. The CDR3 contains 16 residues.

The J gene is TRBJ1-1, the V gene TRBV6-1; D uncertain. Source material: PBMCs or T cells enriched from blood (not recorded which). The clonotype was recovered from a young man who had recovered from COVID-19. CDR3: CASSEGAYSYDTEAFF. CDR3 nucleotides: TGTGCCAGCAGTGAAGGTGCTTACAGTTACGACACTGAAGCTTTCTTT.